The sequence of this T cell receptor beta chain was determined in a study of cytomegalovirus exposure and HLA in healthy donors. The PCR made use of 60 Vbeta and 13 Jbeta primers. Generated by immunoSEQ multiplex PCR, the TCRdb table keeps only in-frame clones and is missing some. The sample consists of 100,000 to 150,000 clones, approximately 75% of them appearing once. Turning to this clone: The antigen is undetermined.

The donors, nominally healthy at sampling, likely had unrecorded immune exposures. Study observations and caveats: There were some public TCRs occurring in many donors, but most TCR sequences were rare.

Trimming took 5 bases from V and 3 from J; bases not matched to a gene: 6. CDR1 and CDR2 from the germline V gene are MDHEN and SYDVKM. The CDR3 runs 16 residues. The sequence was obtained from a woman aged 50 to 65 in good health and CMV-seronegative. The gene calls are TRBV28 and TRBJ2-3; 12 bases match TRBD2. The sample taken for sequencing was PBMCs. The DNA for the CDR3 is TGTGCCAGCAGTCCCCCGCTAGCGGGAGGGACAGATACGCAGTATTTT. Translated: CASSPPLAGGTDTQYF.